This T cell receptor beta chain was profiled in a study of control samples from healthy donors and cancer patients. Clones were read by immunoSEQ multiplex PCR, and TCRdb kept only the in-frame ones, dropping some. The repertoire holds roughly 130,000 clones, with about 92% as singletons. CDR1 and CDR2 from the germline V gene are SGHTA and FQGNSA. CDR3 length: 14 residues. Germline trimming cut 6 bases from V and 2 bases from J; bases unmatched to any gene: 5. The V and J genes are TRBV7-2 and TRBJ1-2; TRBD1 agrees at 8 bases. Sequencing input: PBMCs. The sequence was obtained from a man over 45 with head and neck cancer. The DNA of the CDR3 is TGTGCCAGCAGAGAGACAGGGGCAAACTATGGCTACACCTTC. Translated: CASRETGANYGYTF.